This T cell receptor (beta chain) was sequenced in a study of T-cell memory formation after mild COVID-19. This clonotype was counted a few times. TCRdb called the 5' RACE reads again in MiXCR, with one record for every CDR3 protein. Among more than 250,000 distinct CDR3 sequences, under 20% were seen once, and the ten largest hold roughly 24%. This TCR was sampled from a man between 18 and 35 years old who had mild COVID-19 (a few samples of this study predate the infection). Cell type and time point are not known. Sequenced material: PBMCs or a T cell subset sorted from them (not recorded which).

The CDR3: CASSLDLSGGLYF. In DNA, the CDR3 is TGCGCCAGCAGCTTGGATCTTTCGGGGGGCCTGTACTTC. The chain uses TRBV5-1 and TRBJ2-7, with D perhaps TRBD2 (7 bases). CDR3 length equals 13 residues. Trimming took 0 bases from V and 12 from J, leaving 16 bases between them. CDR1 is SGHRS and CDR2 is YFSETQ in the germline V gene.